What follows are 10 T cell receptor beta chains derived from one specimen sequenced in a study of cytomegalovirus exposure and HLA in healthy donors. This PCR relied on a set of 60 Vbeta primers and 13 Jbeta primers. Measured with immunoSEQ multiplex PCR; TCRdb has only the in-frame clones, and not every one. The data hold 250,000 to 350,000 clones, with 70% to 90% observed a single time. The sequencing sample was made of PBMCs. These receptors all come from a woman younger than 35 in good health and CMV-seronegative.

The table lists this clone with a count of one. Distinct nucleotide sequences in the sample also encode this CDR3. The CDR3 sequence: CASSGRQGADSPLHF. The DNA of the CDR3 is TGTGCCAGCAGCGGGCGGCAGGGGGCGGATTCACCCCTCCACTTT. This chain joins TRBV9 and TRBJ1-6; 8 bases align to TRBD1. J was trimmed by 8 bases and V by 3 bases; bases with no gene match: 7. This CDR3 has 15 amino acids. CDR1 and CDR2 (germline): SGDLS, YYNGEE.

The chain couples TRBV5-8 to TRBJ2-7; no firm D call. This CDR3 is 11 amino acids long. Germline values: CDR1 SGHTS, CDR2 YDEGEE. V was shortened by 5 bases and J by 0 bases, with 3 bases between the two germline ends. This CDR3 is CASRSSYEQYF. In DNA form, the CDR3 reads TGTGCCAGCAGGAGCTCCTACGAGCAGTACTTC.

The chain uses TRBV9 and TRBJ2-1; the D gene is possibly TRBD1 (5 bases). Trimming removed 6 bases at V and 9 bases at J, with 19 bases between. CDR3 length equals 14 residues. Germline lookup yields CDR1 SGDLS and CDR2 YYNGEE. The CDR3 sequence: CASTLRLGGAEQFF. The CDR3 region has the DNA TGTGCCAGCACCCTTAGACTTGGTGGGGCTGAGCAGTTCTTC.

In this sample, this clone turned up once. The V call is TRBV4-1, the J call TRBJ2-1; possible D gene TRBD2, 6 bases. There are 16 residues in the CDR3. Trimming stripped 1 base from V and 8 bases from J, with 18 bases between. Germline CDR1 is MGHRA and CDR2 is YSYEKL. CDR3 sequence: CASSQGLMGQRDEQFF. The CDR3 bases are TGCGCCAGCAGCCAAGGCCTAATGGGGCAGCGGGATGAGCAGTTCTTC.

This chain joins TRBV5-1 and TRBJ2-5; 10 bases match TRBD2. The CDR3 totals 15 residues. J was trimmed by 5 bases and V by 4 bases; bases with no gene match: 8. CDR1 is SGHRS, CDR2 YFSETQ, per germline. The CDR3 region has the DNA TGCGCCAGCAGCAGAATAGCGGGGGGTTGGGAGACCCAGTACTTC. It specifies CASSRIAGGWETQYF.

This clone has just one count. The rearrangement links TRBV5-4 to TRBJ2-7, with 9 bases aligning to TRBD2. Germline CDR1 is SGHNT and CDR2 is YYREEE (reference sequence). The CDR3 totals 16 residues. With 4 bases clipped from V and 3 bases from J, the junction kept 11 bases outside the gene matches. Here the CDR3 DNA reads TGTGCCAGCAGCCCTCCACGGCGGGGGGGCGACTACGAGCAGTACTTC. Protein sequence: CASSPPRRGGDYEQYF.

The chain's CDR3 is CASSQESGGYQPQHF. In nucleotides, the CDR3 is TGTGCCAGCAGCCAAGAGTCAGGGGGCTATCAGCCCCAGCATTTT. This chain uses TRBV4-2 with TRBJ1-5; 8 bases align to TRBD1. Germline lookup yields CDR1 LGHNA and CDR2 YNFKEQ. J was trimmed by 5 bases and V by 0 bases; bases with no gene match: 3. CDR3 size: 15 residues.

This chain uses TRBV10-1 with TRBJ2-7; 7 bases line up with TRBD1. The CDR3 covers 15 residues. Germline V gene data show CDR1 as WNHNN and CDR2 as SYGVQD (reference sequence). After removal of 3 bases from V and 5 bases from J, the junction contained 10 bases not matched to a gene. This CDR3 reads CASSDEGTEWDEQYF. CDR3 nucleotide sequence: TGCGCCAGCAGTGATGAGGGGACAGAATGGGACGAGCAGTACTTC.

The rearrangement links TRBV5-1 to TRBJ2-7; 7 bases fit TRBD1. Trimming took 0 bases from V and 5 from J; bases not matched to a gene: 11. The CDR3 extends over 16 amino acids. Germline assignment: CDR1 SGHRS and CDR2 YFSETQ. Here the CDR3 reads CASSLGGSGGSHEQYF. The CDR3 DNA follows: TGCGCCAGCAGCTTGGGTGGGTCAGGGGGTTCGCACGAGCAGTACTTC.

The count of this clone is one. This chain joins TRBV29-1 and TRBJ1-5, with a weak D call TRBD1 (6 bases). This CDR3 has 12 residues. From germline, CDR1 is SQVTM and CDR2 ANQGSEA. Trimming took 5 bases from V and 2 from J, leaving 7 bases between them. DNA for the CDR3: TGCAGCGTTAGACAGGGCAATCAGCCCCAGCATTTT. This sequence encodes CSVRQGNQPQHF.